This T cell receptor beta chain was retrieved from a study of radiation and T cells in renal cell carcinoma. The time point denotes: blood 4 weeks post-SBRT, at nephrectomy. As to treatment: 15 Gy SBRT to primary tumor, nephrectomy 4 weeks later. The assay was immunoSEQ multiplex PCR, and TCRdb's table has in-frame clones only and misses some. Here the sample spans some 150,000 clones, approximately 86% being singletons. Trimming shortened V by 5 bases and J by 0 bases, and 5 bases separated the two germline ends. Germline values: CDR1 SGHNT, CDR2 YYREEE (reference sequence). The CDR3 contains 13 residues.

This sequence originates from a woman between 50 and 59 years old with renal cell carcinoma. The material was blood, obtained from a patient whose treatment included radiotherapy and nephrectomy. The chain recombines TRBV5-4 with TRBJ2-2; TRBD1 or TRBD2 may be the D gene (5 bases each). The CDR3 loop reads CASRGANTGELFF. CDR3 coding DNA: TGTGCCAGCAGGGGGGCGAACACCGGGGAGCTGTTTTTT. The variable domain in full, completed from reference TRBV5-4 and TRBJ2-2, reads ETGVTQSPTHLIKTRGQQVTLRCSSQSGHNTVSWYQQALGQGPQFIFQYYREEENGRGNFPPRFSGLQFPNYSSELNVNALELDDSALYLCASRGANTGELFFGEGSRLTVL.